This TCR beta chain stems from a study of shared clonotypes between healthy human individuals. Broader study findings: Lower generation probabilities were found for non-shared clonotypes than for those shared by all four donors.

Germline V gives CDR1 MGHRA, CDR2 YSYEKL. The CDR3 covers 18 residues. V dropped 2 bases and J dropped 1; count of bases not matched to a gene: 12. Profiling relied on immunoSEQ multiplex PCR, and the TCRdb table lists in-frame clones only, not all of them. This repertoire shows 800,000 to 1,200,000 clones, approximately 80% found once; its top ten account for approximately 0.52%. Of note for this clone: Its target is not known.

This chain links TRBV4-1 with TRBJ2-7; 9 positions agree with TRBD1. What was sequenced was memory CD4+ T cells from PBMCs. Subset specified: CD45RA-negative fraction. The TCR originated in a man in his late teens or twenties in good health. Some clones in this sample may be carry-over from other donors' samples. CDR3 sequence (DNA): TGCGCCAGCAGCCAATTAACCCTGACAGGGGGGGGATCCTACGAGCAGTACTTC. Protein product: CASSQLTLTGGGSYEQYF.